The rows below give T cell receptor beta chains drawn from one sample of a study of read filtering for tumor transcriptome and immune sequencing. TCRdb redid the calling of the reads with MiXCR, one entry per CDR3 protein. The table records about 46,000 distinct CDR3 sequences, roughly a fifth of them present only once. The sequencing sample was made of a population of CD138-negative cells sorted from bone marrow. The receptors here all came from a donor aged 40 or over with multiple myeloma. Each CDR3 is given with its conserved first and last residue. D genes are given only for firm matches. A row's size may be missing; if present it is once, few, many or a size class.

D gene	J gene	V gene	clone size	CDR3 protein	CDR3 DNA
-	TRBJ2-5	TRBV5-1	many	CASNPTGQVQETQYF	TGCGCCAGCAACCCGACGGGACAAGTTCAAGAGACCCAGTACTTC
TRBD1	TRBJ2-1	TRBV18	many	CASLNPGQGDNEQFF	TGTGCCAGCCTAAATCCGGGACAGGGGGACAATGAGCAGTTCTTC
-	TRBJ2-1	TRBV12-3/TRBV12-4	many	CASIGGSYNEQFF	TGTGCCAGCATTGGGGGCTCCTACAATGAGCAGTTCTTC
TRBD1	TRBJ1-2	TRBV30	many	CAWRRTGRYYGYTF	TGTGCCTGGCGTCGGACAGGGCGATACTATGGCTACACCTTC
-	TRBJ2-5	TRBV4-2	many	CASSQDLLRLGETQYF	TGTGCCAGCAGCCAAGATTTGCTCCGACTCGGGGAGACCCAGTACTTC
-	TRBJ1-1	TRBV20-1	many	CSARDYTTNTEAFF	TGCAGTGCGAGGGACTACACCACGAACACTGAAGCTTTCTTT
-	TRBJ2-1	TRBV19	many	CASSGRGNEQFF	TGTGCCAGTAGTGGGAGAGGCAATGAGCAGTTCTTC
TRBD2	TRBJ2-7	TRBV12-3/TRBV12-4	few	CASSYRLAGTYEQYF	TGTGCCAGCAGCTATAGACTAGCGGGAACCTACGAGCAGTACTTC
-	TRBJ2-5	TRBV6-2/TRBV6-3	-	CASRQLTVIRQETQYF	TGTGCCAGCAGACAACTGACAGTGATACGTCAAGAGACCCAGTACTTC
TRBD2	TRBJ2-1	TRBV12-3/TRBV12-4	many	CASSLLAGNNEQFF	TGTGCCAGCAGTTTACTAGCGGGAAATAATGAGCAGTTCTTC
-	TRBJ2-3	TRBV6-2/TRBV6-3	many	CASSFGHTDTQYF	TGTGCCAGCAGTTTTGGACATACAGATACGCAGTATTTT
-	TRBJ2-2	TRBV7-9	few	CASSLSLQDANTGELFF	TGTGCCAGCAGCCTAAGCCTACAGGATGCGAACACCGGGGAGCTGTTTTTT
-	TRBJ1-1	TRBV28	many	CASSALELAVFF	TGTGCCAGCAGCGCCCTTGAGCTAGCGGTTTTCTTT
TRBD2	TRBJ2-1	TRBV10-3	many	CATRTSGPNEQFF	TGTGCCACGAGGACTAGCGGTCCCAATGAGCAGTTCTTC